The 4 T cell receptor beta chains in this list originate from one sample, sequenced in a study of Ad26.COV2.S vaccination and SARS-CoV-2 variants. Clones were read by immunoSEQ multiplex PCR, and TCRdb kept only the in-frame ones, dropping some. The repertoire has almost 400,000 clones, approximately 89% of them found once; the top ten carry 1.5% to 2%. Treatment noted: roughly 20 received Ad26.COV2.S at low or high dose, single or two shots; about 5 received placebo; per-sample allocation not given. Samples were taken on day 63 after the first vaccine or placebo injection. Sequencing was performed on peripheral blood, taken in a trial of Ad26.COV2.S vaccine versus placebo. The receptors originated from a person aged 18-65 years who received the Ad26.COV2.S COVID-19 vaccine or a placebo.

The chain combines TRBV5-1 with TRBJ2-1, with TRBD2 matching 12 bases. The CDR3 totals 17 residues. CDR1 and CDR2 (germline): SGHRS, YFSETQ. With V trimmed by 4 bases and J by 4 bases, 9 bases remained unmatched. The CDR3 DNA reads as TGCGCCAGCAGCACAGCCCCCGGGACTAGCGGGTACAATGAGCAGTTCTTC. It translates to CASSTAPGTSGYNEQFF.

In this sample, this clone turned up a few times. The genes are TRBV4-2 and TRBJ2-7; perhaps TRBD2 as D (5 bases). The germline V gene encodes CDR1 LGHNA and CDR2 YNFKEQ. Deletions cut 0 bases from V and 6 bases from J, with 6 bases between. The CDR3 spans 12 residues. The CDR3 protein is CASSQDEGEQYF. In DNA, the CDR3 is TGTGCCAGCAGCCAAGATGAGGGCGAGCAGTACTTC.

The genes are TRBV9 and TRBJ2-2; D not resolved. CDR1 is SGDLS and CDR2 is YYNGEE in the germline V gene. Trimming left V 5 bases short and J 6 bases short, with 14 bases between. This CDR3 is built from 14 residues. CDR3 nucleotides: TGTGCCAGCAGTCCCCAACGGACGTCCGGGGAGCTGTTTTTT. Residues: CASSPQRTSGELFF.

This chain connects TRBV3-1 (or the pseudogene TRBV3-2) to TRBJ2-2, with unresolved D. Germline values: CDR1 LGHDT, CDR2 YNNKEL (reference sequence). CDR3 length: 14 residues. V gave up 2 bases and J gave up 7 bases, with 11 bases separating them. This chain's CDR3 is CASSQMAMNGELFF. The DNA of the CDR3 is TGTGCCAGCAGCCAAATGGCGATGAACGGGGAGCTGTTTTTT.